This T cell receptor (beta chain) was identified in a study of T cells in Graves' hyperthyroidism and ophthalmopathy. Regarding this clonotype: Its antigen remains unknown.

Germline V gives CDR1 ENHRY, CDR2 SYGVKD. Trimming shortened V by 8 bases and J by 6 bases, and 10 bases separated the two germline ends. The CDR3 runs to 12 residues. Regions amplified from RNA transcripts were the TCR beta CDR3 regions. First-round RT-PCR targeting the TCR CDR3 was performed with the HTBI primer set. One entry per CDR3 protein, called by TCRdb with MiXCR from the multiplex PCR reads. This sample has around 800,000 distinct CDR3 sequences, with more than 30% found just once. Broader study findings: From stable hyperthyroidism, ophthalmopathy was set apart by a 13 V-J model.

Thyroid ultrasound, orbital computed tomography, clinical symptoms, and serum thyroxine and TRAb underpinned diagnoses. Each 10 ml fresh peripheral blood draw supplied the PBMCs. The material sequenced was blood. This TCR derives from a young man with Graves' hyperthyroidism. V usage is TRBV10-3 and J usage is TRBJ2-2; the D is unclear. Written as DNA, the CDR3 is TGTGCCATCGGAGCTGGGGCCGGGGAGCTGTTTTTT. Protein sequence: CAIGAGAGELFF.